Listed below are T cell receptor beta chains from one sample, sequenced in a study of blood T cell repertoires in COVID-19. The table came from immunoSEQ multiplex PCR; TCRdb's copy has only in-frame clones and leaves some out. The sample yields around 69,000 clones, around 81% seen once. The material sequenced was peripheral blood. Every receptor here comes from a woman in her seventies with acute or convalescent COVID-19. CDR3s include the opening cysteine and the closing phenylalanine or tryptophan. D genes are given only for firm matches. Clone sizes are given selectively: once, few, many, or a class where the clone is expanded.

clone_size: NA; j_call: TRBJ2-5; d_call: TRBD2; v_call: TRBV10-3; cdr3_aa: CAISEGGGTQYF; cdr3_nt: TGTGCCATCAGTGAGGGGGGGGGAACCCAGTACTTC
clone_size: NA; j_call: TRBJ1-1; d_call: NA; v_call: TRBV5-1; cdr3_aa: CASSRQGTQVEAFF; cdr3_nt: TGCGCCAGCAGCCGGCAGGGGACACAAGTCGAAGCTTTCTTT
clone_size: NA; j_call: TRBJ2-4; d_call: TRBD1; v_call: TRBV11-3; cdr3_aa: CASSLLGTALAKNIQYF; cdr3_nt: TGTGCCAGCAGCTTATTGGGGACAGCCCTAGCCAAAAACATTCAGTACTTC
clone_size: NA; j_call: TRBJ1-5; d_call: NA; v_call: TRBV9; cdr3_aa: CASSVSGGSNQPQHF; cdr3_nt: TGTGCCAGCAGCGTCTCGGGGGGTAGCAATCAGCCCCAGCATTTT
clone_size: few; j_call: TRBJ1-5; d_call: TRBD1; v_call: TRBV29-1; cdr3_aa: CSVGLGQSNQPQHF; cdr3_nt: TGCAGCGTCGGCTTGGGACAGAGCAATCAGCCCCAGCATTTT
clone_size: NA; j_call: TRBJ1-2; d_call: TRBD1; v_call: TRBV14; cdr3_aa: CASSLGTGYFSF; cdr3_nt: TGTGCCAGCAGCCTGGGGACAGGGTACTTCTCCTTC
clone_size: NA; j_call: TRBJ1-5; d_call: NA; v_call: TRBV23-1; cdr3_aa: CASSPLPPRGGFSNQPQHF; cdr3_nt: TGCGCCAGCAGTCCCCTACCTCCCAGGGGCGGCTTTAGCAATCAGCCCCAGCATTTT
clone_size: once; j_call: TRBJ1-2; d_call: NA; v_call: TRBV28; cdr3_aa: CASTRSGGYTF; cdr3_nt: TGTGCCAGTACCAGGAGCGGGGGCTACACCTTC
clone_size: NA; j_call: TRBJ1-5; d_call: TRBD1; v_call: TRBV2; cdr3_aa: CASMRTGRGNQPQHF; cdr3_nt: TGTGCCAGCATGCGGACAGGGCGGGGAAATCAGCCCCAGCATTTT
clone_size: NA; j_call: TRBJ1-6; d_call: NA; v_call: TRBV18; cdr3_aa: CASSPDVGHSPLHF; cdr3_nt: TGTGCCAGCTCACCAGATGTGGGGCACTCACCCCTCCACTTT
clone_size: few; j_call: TRBJ1-5; d_call: NA; v_call: TRBV15; cdr3_aa: CATSRGGGSNQPQHF; cdr3_nt: TGTGCCACCAGCAGAGGGGGGGGAAGCAATCAGCCCCAGCATTTT
clone_size: few; j_call: TRBJ2-5; d_call: NA; v_call: TRBV5-5; cdr3_aa: CASSLELRGETQYF; cdr3_nt: TGTGCCAGCAGCTTGGAGCTCAGGGGTGAGACCCAGTACTTC
clone_size: NA; j_call: TRBJ1-2; d_call: TRBD1; v_call: TRBV20-1; cdr3_aa: CSASRVRGNYGYTF; cdr3_nt: TGCAGTGCTAGTAGAGTCAGGGGGAACTATGGCTACACCTTC
clone_size: NA; j_call: TRBJ1-3; d_call: NA; v_call: TRBV18; cdr3_aa: CATGATSNSGNTIYF; cdr3_nt: TGTGCCACAGGGGCGACGTCCAACTCTGGAAACACCATATATTTT
clone_size: NA; j_call: TRBJ2-7; d_call: TRBD2; v_call: TRBV27; cdr3_aa: CASSEAGLYSYEQYF; cdr3_nt: TGTGCCAGCAGCGAAGCGGGACTGTACTCCTACGAGCAGTACTTC
clone_size: NA; j_call: TRBJ1-2; d_call: TRBD1; v_call: TRBV2; cdr3_aa: CASKQGADYGYTF; cdr3_nt: TGTGCCAGCAAGCAGGGGGCGGACTATGGCTACACCTTC
clone_size: NA; j_call: TRBJ1-4; d_call: NA; v_call: TRBV5-8; cdr3_aa: CASTRGWQGSREKLFF; cdr3_nt: TGTGCCAGCACCAGAGGTTGGCAGGGGAGTCGAGAAAAACTGTTTTTT
clone_size: NA; j_call: TRBJ2-3; d_call: TRBD1; v_call: TRBV4-1; cdr3_aa: CASSQGDRGLTDTQYF; cdr3_nt: TGCGCCAGCAGCCAGGGGGACAGGGGCCTCACAGATACGCAGTATTTT
clone_size: NA; j_call: TRBJ1-2; d_call: TRBD1; v_call: TRBV28; cdr3_aa: CASSARQGSYGYTF; cdr3_nt: TGTGCCAGCAGTGCCCGACAGGGGAGCTATGGCTACACCTTC
clone_size: NA; j_call: TRBJ2-7; d_call: NA; v_call: TRBV7-8; cdr3_aa: CASSPSQQGYEQYF; cdr3_nt: TGTGCCAGCAGCCCGTCCCAGCAGGGCTACGAGCAGTACTTC
clone_size: once; j_call: TRBJ1-3; d_call: TRBD1; v_call: TRBV6-6; cdr3_aa: CASSRTGLGNTIYF; cdr3_nt: TGTGCCAGCAGCCGGACAGGGCTTGGAAACACCATATATTTT
clone_size: NA; j_call: TRBJ1-6; d_call: NA; v_call: TRBV6-5; cdr3_aa: CASSTRYEYNSPLHF; cdr3_nt: TGTGCCAGCAGTACCCGTTATGAGTATAATTCACCCCTCCACTTT
clone_size: NA; j_call: TRBJ2-1; d_call: NA; v_call: TRBV7-3; cdr3_aa: CASSRTGGGLNAKQFF; cdr3_nt: TGTGCCAGCAGCAGAACGGGCGGAGGGCTAAATGCAAAGCAGTTCTTC
clone_size: NA; j_call: TRBJ2-3; d_call: TRBD2; v_call: TRBV13; cdr3_aa: CASRGAGLATDTQYF; cdr3_nt: TGTGCCAGCAGGGGAGCGGGACTAGCGACAGATACGCAGTATTTT
clone_size: NA; j_call: TRBJ2-1; d_call: NA; v_call: TRBV6-1; cdr3_aa: CASSEVSSSYNEQFF; cdr3_nt: TGTGCCAGCAGTGAAGTTTCTAGCTCCTACAATGAGCAGTTCTTC
clone_size: once; j_call: TRBJ2-5; d_call: NA; v_call: TRBV2; cdr3_aa: CASSEWASRGAQYF; cdr3_nt: TGTGCCAGCAGTGAATGGGCTAGTCGCGGGGCCCAGTACTTC
clone_size: NA; j_call: TRBJ1-2; d_call: TRBD1; v_call: TRBV9; cdr3_aa: CASSRDSAAYGYTF; cdr3_nt: TGTGCCAGCAGCCGGGACAGCGCGGCTTATGGCTACACCTTC
clone_size: few; j_call: TRBJ2-5; d_call: NA; v_call: TRBV2; cdr3_aa: CASRDSGRETQYF; cdr3_nt: TGTGCCAGCAGGGACAGCGGCAGGGAGACCCAGTACTTC
clone_size: NA; j_call: TRBJ2-2; d_call: NA; v_call: TRBV7-3; cdr3_aa: CASSLRPGMSSGELFF; cdr3_nt: TGTGCCAGCAGCTTAAGGCCGGGAATGTCTTCCGGGGAGCTGTTTTTT
clone_size: NA; j_call: TRBJ2-7; d_call: TRBD2; v_call: TRBV2; cdr3_aa: CASSVSGGEEQYF; cdr3_nt: TGTGCCAGCAGTGTATCGGGGGGTGAGGAGCAGTACTTC
clone_size: NA; j_call: TRBJ1-2; d_call: TRBD1; v_call: TRBV28; cdr3_aa: CASSWTGTYGYTF; cdr3_nt: TGTGCCAGCAGTTGGACAGGCACCTATGGCTACACCTTC
clone_size: NA; j_call: TRBJ1-2; d_call: TRBD1; v_call: TRBV3-1/TRBV3-2; cdr3_aa: CASSLQGAYGYIF; cdr3_nt: TGTGCCAGCAGTTTACAGGGGGCCTATGGCTACATCTTC
clone_size: NA; j_call: TRBJ2-7; d_call: TRBD1; v_call: TRBV5-4; cdr3_aa: CASSKDRGFEYF; cdr3_nt: TGTGCCAGCAGCAAGGACAGGGGTTTTGAGTACTTC
clone_size: NA; j_call: TRBJ2-3; d_call: NA; v_call: TRBV28; cdr3_aa: CASSWGRQATDTQYF; cdr3_nt: TGTGCCAGCAGTTGGGGGAGGCAGGCGACAGATACGCAGTATTTT
clone_size: NA; j_call: TRBJ2-7; d_call: NA; v_call: TRBV12-3/TRBV12-4; cdr3_aa: CASSLVRTYEQYF; cdr3_nt: TGTGCCAGCAGTTTAGTCAGAACCTACGAGCAGTACTTC
clone_size: few; j_call: TRBJ2-3; d_call: TRBD2; v_call: TRBV28; cdr3_aa: CATTAAIAGTTDTQYF; cdr3_nt: TGTGCCACAACCGCAGCGATAGCGGGGACCACAGATACGCAGTATTTT